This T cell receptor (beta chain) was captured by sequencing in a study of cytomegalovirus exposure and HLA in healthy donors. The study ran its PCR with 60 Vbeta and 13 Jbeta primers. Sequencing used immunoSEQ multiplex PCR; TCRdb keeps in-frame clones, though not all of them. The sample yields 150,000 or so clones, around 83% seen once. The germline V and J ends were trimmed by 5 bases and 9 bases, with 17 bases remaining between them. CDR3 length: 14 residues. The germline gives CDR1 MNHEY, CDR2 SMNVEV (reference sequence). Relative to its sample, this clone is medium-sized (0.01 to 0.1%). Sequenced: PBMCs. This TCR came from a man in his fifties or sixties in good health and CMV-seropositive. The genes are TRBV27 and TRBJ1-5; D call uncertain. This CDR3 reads CASSMGGRSTPQHF. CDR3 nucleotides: TGTGCCAGCAGTATGGGAGGAAGATCAACGCCCCAGCATTTT.